The T cell receptor (beta chain) described here comes from a study of blood T cell repertoires in COVID-19. In the study overall: Spain, Italy and the United States supplied samples that represented acute and convalescent COVID-19. From T cells, B-cell-depleted T cells, or PBMCs came the material, which was cDNA or gDNA.

The CDR3 consists of 15 residues. Germline loops: CDR1 LNHDA, CDR2 SQIVND (reference sequence). Trimming took 5 bases from V and 3 from J, leaving 13 bases between them. Original data processing: Reference gene primers were amplified, and this amplification served to estimate nucleated cell counts. TCRdb keeps only in-frame clones here, not all; method: immunoSEQ multiplex PCR. V and J calls and clone size come straight from that table; D and trimming were deduced from the DNA. Altogether about 94,000 clones are present, roughly 84% being singletons, with the ten largest covering about 6.3%. The TCR sequence derives from a man aged 55 to 69 with acute or convalescent COVID-19. The chain has TRBV19 and TRBJ2-2, with a possible D match to TRBD2 (6 bases). The sequencing input was peripheral blood. CDR3 coding DNA: TGTGCCAGTAGTCTCGCGACGGGGGACACCGGGGAGCTGTTTTTT. This encodes CASSLATGDTGELFF.